This T cell receptor beta chain was profiled in a study of T cell repertoires in cytomegalovirus infection. Study-wide context: Public TCR beta signatures indicated both CMV infection and matching HLA type. General study points: There were carriers of CMV plus the relevant HLA, and cumulative public TCR beta family frequency identified them. HLA-C-restricted CMV-specific TCR beta clonotypes were dominant in the ex vivo response.

Comment on this clonotype: The antigen remains undetermined.

The CDR3 has 14 residues. Germline-derived CDR1 and CDR2 are MNHEY and SVGEGT. With 2 bases removed from V and 2 bases from J, the gap between germline ends came to 10 bases. One entry per CDR3 protein, called by TCRdb with MiXCR from the reads. The table records 150,000 to 200,000 distinct CDR3 sequences, approximately 14% of them present only once. The sequence came from a human donor in good health (CMV status not recorded). Some clones in this sample may be carry-over from other donors' samples. The genes are TRBV6-2 or TRBV6-3 and TRBJ2-7, with D possibly being TRBD1 (6 bases). Material: PBMCs. The CDR3 DNA reads as TGTGCCAGCAGTTACGGGCAGGGGACCTACGAGCAGTACTTC. Protein: CASSYGQGTYEQYF.